This record concerns one T cell receptor beta chain sequence. Its antigen specificity is not known. Base quality data are lacking; no much larger clone is found one base away. This sample was included in a study of shared clonotypes between healthy human individuals (dated by TCRdb to 2018 to 2020). Context from the whole study: The cohort comprised two women and a few men aged 18 to 49 years. For each donor, CD4 naive and CD4 memory were each given three plates, CD8 naive was given two plates, and CD8 memory was given one plate. To increase sequencing depth and limit assay-specific biases, TCR repertoire library preparation and sequencing were carried out by different laboratories using diverse techniques. Per donor, leukapheresis produced somewhere between about 0.85 and 9.5 billion PBMCs. To estimate repertoire size and how much clonotypes are shared between individuals, the study performed deep sequencing of blood TCR repertoires from a handful of healthy adults.

Using the deep immunoSEQ assay, TCR CDR3 regions were amplified from genomic DNA by multiplex PCR. Extracted genomic DNA from each cell subset was spread evenly across all wells of several immunoSEQ 96-well plates, with each plate serving as a replicate. For sorted subsets, around 0.2 ug of genomic DNA, equivalent to some 33,000 T cell genomes, went into each replicate PCR. The purified libraries were quantified using a Qubit 3.0 fluorometer, sized with a Bioanalyzer 2100, and then quantified again using the KAPA Library Quantification kit. Every immunoSEQ 96-well plate was sequenced on a dedicated single-read 150-cycle Illumina NextSeq 550 flow cell. Concerning the study's data processing: Because the immunoSEQ output held only junctional sequences and lacked quality scores, the filtering could not match the filtering applied to full-length reads. Sequences were annotated with PyIR, a Python wrapper for IgBLAST v1.9, using IMGT germline references to assign V/J genes and CDR3. Reads with weak V/J assignments (E-value above 1e-6), missing CDR3, stop codons, out-of-frame junctions, or ambiguous translated residues were removed. V3J clonotypes were defined as sequences sharing an identical inferred V gene, J gene, and CDR3 amino acid sequence. Percentage overlap between repertoires was computed as shared unique clonotypes divided by the size of the smaller repertoire. Richness of each repertoire was evaluated using RTK rarefaction, the Chao1 estimator, and Recon v2.1 estimates of unobserved clonotypes. Generation probabilities were computed with OLGA for all TCRbeta clonotypes obtained by the gDNA method from several donors. TCRdb re-hosts the immuneACCESS table, in-frame sequences only. Its copies lack some clones; in the studies checked, an unresolved V gene accounts for under half of them, and the cause for the rest is not known. The V and J calls and clone size come from that table; D and trimming were worked out from the DNA. Here the sample has about 820,000 clones; 80% to 95% occur a single time. About 25% of the sample lies in the top ten.

CD8 naive samples consisted of CD45RO-negative cells that were positively selected for CCR7, yielding a CD45RA+CCR7+ population without TemRA cells. Healthy HIV-negative adults with no recently reported acute infections or vaccinations were included as donors. Every donor was a Caucasian adult residing in Nashville, Tennessee, USA. Blood was obtained by leukapheresis, after which PBMCs were separated by Ficoll-Histopaque density gradient centrifugation and cryopreserved in liquid nitrogen vapor phase. Analytical flow cytometry was used to check the purity and quantity of every magnetically sorted T cell population. From each sorted fraction, genomic DNA was isolated and quantified by UV absorbance on a Nanodrop 2000c. The V end gives up 3 bases and the J end 5 bases, leaving 10 bases in the junction not matched to a gene. The CDR3 starts with the cysteine, ends with the phenylalanine, and has 17 residues. Just CDR3 DNA is preserved here, 51 bases in frame from base 1. CDR1 and CDR2 are read off the germline V gene as ENHRY and SYGVKD.

What the study reported, not specific to this receptor: Incomplete sequencing was indicated by rarefaction of sorted-subset datasets, despite the large sequencing depth. Clonotypes shared by all four sorted-subset donors showed higher generation probabilities than non-shared clonotypes. Sampling was limited to blood, and TCR repertoires in tissue likely differ from TCR repertoires in blood. The small number of donors limited the genetic and exposure-history diversity represented. Pairwise subsampling indicated that sequencing depth was expected to affect the degree of clonotype sharing among donors. Larger estimated clonotype richness was generally found for naive subsets than for memory subsets. Sharing across a handful of donors was observed for 5% to 6.5% of naive CD4, under 4% of naive CD8, around 2.5% of memory CD4, and about 0.38% of memory CD8 clonotypes.

Sequences were obtained from naive CD8+ T cells sorted from blood. Explained via the paper, the cell subset or site label denotes: CD45RA+CCR7+. The rearrangement combines TRBV10-3 with TRBJ2-7; 13 central bases correspond to TRBD2. The sequence was obtained from a man between 25 and 39 years old in good health. The DNA reads as follows: TGTGCCATCAGTGACTTACGGACTAGCGGGAGTTACAACGAGCAGTACTTC. Its protein is CAISDLRTSGSYNEQYF.